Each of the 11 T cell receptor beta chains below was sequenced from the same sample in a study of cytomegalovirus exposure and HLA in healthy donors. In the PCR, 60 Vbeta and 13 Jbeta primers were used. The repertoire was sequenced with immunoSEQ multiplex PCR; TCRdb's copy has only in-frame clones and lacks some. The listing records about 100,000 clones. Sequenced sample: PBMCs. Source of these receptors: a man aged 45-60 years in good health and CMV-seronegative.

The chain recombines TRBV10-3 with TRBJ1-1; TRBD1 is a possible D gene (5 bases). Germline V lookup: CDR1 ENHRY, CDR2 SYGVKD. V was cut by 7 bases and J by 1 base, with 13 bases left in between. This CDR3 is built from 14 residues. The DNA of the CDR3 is TGTGCCATCAATCAGGCGACAGAGAACACTGAAGCTTTCTTT. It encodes CAINQATENTEAFF.

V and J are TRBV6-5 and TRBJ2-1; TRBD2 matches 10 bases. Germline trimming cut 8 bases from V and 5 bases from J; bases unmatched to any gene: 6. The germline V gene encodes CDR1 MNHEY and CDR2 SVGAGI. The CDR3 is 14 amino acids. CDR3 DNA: TGTGCCAGCGGTAGGACTAGCGGCGACAATGAGCAGTTCTTC. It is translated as CASGRTSGDNEQFF.

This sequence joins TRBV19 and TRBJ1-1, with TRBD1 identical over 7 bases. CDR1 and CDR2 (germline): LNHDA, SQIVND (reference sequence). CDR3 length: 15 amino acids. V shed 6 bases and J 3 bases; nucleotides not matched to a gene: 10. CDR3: CASRGTRTGHTEAFF. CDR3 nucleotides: TGTGCCAGTAGAGGGACCAGGACAGGACACACTGAAGCTTTCTTT.

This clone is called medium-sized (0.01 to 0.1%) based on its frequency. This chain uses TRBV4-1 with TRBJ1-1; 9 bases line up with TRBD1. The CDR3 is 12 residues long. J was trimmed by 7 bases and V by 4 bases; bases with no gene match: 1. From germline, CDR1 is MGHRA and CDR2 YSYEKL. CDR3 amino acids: CASSPGQGEAFF. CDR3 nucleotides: TGCGCCAGCAGCCCGGGACAGGGTGAAGCTTTCTTT.

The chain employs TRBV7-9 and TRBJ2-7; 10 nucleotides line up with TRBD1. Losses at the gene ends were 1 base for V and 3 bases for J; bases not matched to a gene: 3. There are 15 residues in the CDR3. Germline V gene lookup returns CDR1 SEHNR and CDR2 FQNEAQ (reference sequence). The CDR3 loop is CASSLEGQGIYEQYF. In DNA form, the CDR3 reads TGTGCCAGCAGCTTAGAGGGACAGGGGATCTACGAGCAGTACTTC.

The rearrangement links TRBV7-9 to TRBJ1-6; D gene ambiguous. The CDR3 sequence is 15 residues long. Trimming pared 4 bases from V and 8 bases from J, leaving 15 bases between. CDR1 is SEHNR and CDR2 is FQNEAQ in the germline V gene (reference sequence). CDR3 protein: CASSSITNGDSPLHF. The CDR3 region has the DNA TGTGCCAGCAGCTCCATCACGAACGGGGATTCACCCCTCCACTTT.

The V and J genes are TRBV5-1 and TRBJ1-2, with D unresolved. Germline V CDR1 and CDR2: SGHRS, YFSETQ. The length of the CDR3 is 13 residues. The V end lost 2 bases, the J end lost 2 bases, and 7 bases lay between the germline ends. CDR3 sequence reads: CASSFTENYGYTF. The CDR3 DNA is TGCGCCAGCAGCTTTACTGAGAACTATGGCTACACCTTC.

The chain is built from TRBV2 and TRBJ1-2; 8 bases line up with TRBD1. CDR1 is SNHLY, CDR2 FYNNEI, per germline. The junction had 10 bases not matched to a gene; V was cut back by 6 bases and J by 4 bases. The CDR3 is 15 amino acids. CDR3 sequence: CASRRDRSGFYGYTF. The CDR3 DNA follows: TGTGCCAGCAGGAGGGACAGGTCGGGGTTCTATGGCTACACCTTC. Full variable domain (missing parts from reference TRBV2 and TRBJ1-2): EPEVTQTPSHQVTQMGQEVILRCVPISNHLYFYWYRQILGQKVEFLVSFYNNEISEKSEIFDDQFSVERPDGSNFTLKIRSTKLEDSAMYFCASRRDRSGFYGYTFGSGTRLTVV.

CDR3 in DNA: TGTGCCAGCTCACCACCGTCGGGTGGCACTGAAGCTTTCTTT. Protein product: CASSPPSGGTEAFF. V is TRBV18 and J is TRBJ1-1; D unresolved. This CDR3 comprises 14 residues. The ends were cut back, 0 bases at V and 4 bases at J, with 9 bases in the middle. Germline V gene sequence: CDR1 KGHSH, CDR2 LQKENI.

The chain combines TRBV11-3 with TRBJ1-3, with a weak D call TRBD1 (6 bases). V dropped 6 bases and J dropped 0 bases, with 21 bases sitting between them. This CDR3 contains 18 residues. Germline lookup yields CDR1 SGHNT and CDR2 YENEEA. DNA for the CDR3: TGTGCCAGCAGACAATATGCCGGACAGTCTAACTCTGGAAACACCATATATTTT. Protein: CASRQYAGQSNSGNTIYF.

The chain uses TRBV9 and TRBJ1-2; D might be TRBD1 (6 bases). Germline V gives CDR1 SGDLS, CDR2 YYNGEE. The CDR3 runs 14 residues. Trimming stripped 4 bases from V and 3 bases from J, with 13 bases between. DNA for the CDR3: TGTGCCAGCAGCCTACAGGGTTACGACTATGGCTACACCTTC. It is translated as CASSLQGYDYGYTF.